This TCR beta chain was captured by sequencing in a study of molecular identifiers for immune sequencing clone quantification. Naive CD8 T cells were sorted, and the gate applied was CD8+CD4-CCR7+CD45RA+. Points on this clonotype: Its antigen is not known. At one end, the junction sequence differs from germline, possibly due to a read error.

Study-level results: Single-cell amounts of spiked Jurkat TCR RNA were reportedly detectable among roughly 1 million naive cells.

One entry per CDR3 protein, called by TCRdb with MiXCR from the PCR reads. In the table there are tens of thousands of distinct CDR3 sequences, 24% of which are singletons. There are 15 residues in the CDR3. The chain is built from TRBV12-3 or TRBV12-4 and TRBJ2-3; perhaps TRBD2 as D (5 bases). Source material: naive CD8+ T cells from blood, with Jurkat cell RNA spiked in. Subset described: FACS-sorted CD8+CD4-CCR7+CD45RA+ naive T cells. The origin of this receptor is a human donor in good health. Some libraries in this study had Jurkat cell RNA spiked in. As DNA, the CDR3 is TGTGCCAGCAGTTTAGGGTGTACTAGTGCAGAAACGCTGTATTTT. It encodes CASSLGCTSAETLYF.